The clone carrying this T cell receptor beta chain was seen repeatedly, ten times or more. These data come from a study of T cells after yellow fever vaccination. The CDR3 extends over 13 amino acids. The germline gives CDR1 DFQATT, CDR2 SNEGSKA (reference sequence). V was pared by 6 bases and J by 8 bases, with 7 bases of the junction left unmatched. TCRdb re-derived calls from the 5' RACE reads in MiXCR, one entry per CDR3 protein. Of some 250,000 distinct CDR3 sequences detected, around 7% appear once; the ten largest clones hold about 0.85%. The sample in question was CD4+ T cells sorted from PBMCs, obtained 15 days after the yellow fever booster vaccination. The TCR originated in a man aged 30-40 years who received the YFV17D yellow fever vaccine. This rearrangement joins TRBV20-1 to TRBJ2-4; 10 bases are a match to TRBD1. The CDR3 loop is CSARDRGDDIQYF. CDR3 sequence (DNA): TGCAGTGCCCGGGACAGGGGCGACGACATTCAGTACTTC.